One sample yielded the 27 T cell receptor beta chains listed below, sequenced in a study of blood T cell repertoires in COVID-19 (dated by TCRdb to 2019 to 2021). The method behind the library was the immunoSEQ multiplex PCR assay. In TCRdb, the immuneACCESS table is reduced to in-frame sequences with V and J assigned. These tables do not hold every clone; where another copy was compared, an unresolved V gene accounts for under half, and the others remain unexplained. The sample table contains a few hundred thousand clones; only one count was recorded for 70% to 90% of them. The ten largest clones add up to 1.4% to 1.5% of the sample. Sequences were obtained from PBMCs or T cells enriched from blood (not recorded which). All receptors come from a woman younger than 35 who had been exposed to COVID-19.

There are many counts of this clone. CDR3 nucleotides: TGTGCCAGCAGTCCCGGGACAGGGGGCGCAGAGACCCAGTACTTC. The encoded protein is CASSPGTGGAETQYF. The V gene is TRBV6-4, the J gene TRBJ2-5; 12 bases are a match to TRBD1. CDR1 is MRHNA and CDR2 is SNTAGT in the germline V gene. V lost 5 bases and J lost 4; bases outside the gene matches: 5. The CDR3 is made up of 15 amino acids.

The chain couples TRBV18 to TRBJ2-7, with 7 bases that match TRBD2. V dropped 1 base and J dropped 2; count of bases not matched to a gene: 11. The CDR3 is 17 amino acids. CDR1 and CDR2 (germline): KGHSH, LQKENI. In nucleotides, the CDR3 is TGTGCCAGCTCACCACTGATCCCGGGACGGGGGGCCTACGAGCAGTACTTC. Translation: CASSPLIPGRGAYEQYF.

The chain links TRBV28 to TRBJ2-2; 7 nucleotides match TRBD1. The CDR3 loop spans 15 amino acids. Germline V gene sequence: CDR1 MDHEN, CDR2 SYDVKM. V shed 3 bases and J 4 bases; nucleotides not matched to a gene: 5. The CDR3 bases are TGTGCCAGCAGTTTTACCCGACAGGGCACCGGGGAGCTGTTTTTT. It translates to CASSFTRQGTGELFF.

The gene calls are TRBV11-2 and TRBJ1-1; TRBD1 matches at 7 bases. CDR3 length: 12 amino acids. J was trimmed by 8 bases and V by 4 bases; bases with no gene match: 4. CDR1 SGHAT and CDR2 FQNNGV come from the germline V gene. CDR3 protein: CASSSPTGEAFF. In nucleotides, the CDR3 is TGTGCCAGCAGCTCACCGACAGGGGAAGCTTTCTTT.

The rearrangement uses TRBV2 and TRBJ2-3; 9 nucleotides match TRBD2. The trim removed 3 bases at V and 0 bases at J, leaving 4 bases unmatched. Germline V gene lookup returns CDR1 SNHLY and CDR2 FYNNEI. This CDR3 comprises 16 residues. DNA of the CDR3: TGTGCCAGCAGTGAGGGTAGCGGGGGAAGCACAGATACGCAGTATTTT. Protein: CASSEGSGGSTDTQYF.

This chain uses TRBV6-5 with TRBJ1-4; D is uncertain. Germline loops: CDR1 MNHEY, CDR2 SVGAGI. Trimming shortened V by 2 bases and J by 11 bases, and 15 bases separated the two germline ends. The CDR3 runs 14 residues. The CDR3, as DNA: TGTGCCAGCAGTTACATAAGAGGTAGTGGGAAACTGTTTTTT. This sequence encodes CASSYIRGSGKLFF.

The chain couples TRBV25-1 to TRBJ2-3; 8 bases agree with TRBD2. Unmatched junction bases numbered 5, after V lost 4 bases and J lost 2 bases. CDR1 and CDR2 from the germline V gene are MGHDK and SYGVNS. This CDR3 region has 15 residues. CDR3 sequence (DNA): TGTGCCAGCAGTGGGGGACTAGGGTACACAGATACGCAGTATTTT. Amino acid sequence: CASSGGLGYTDTQYF.

This chain connects TRBV5-4 to TRBJ1-2; D perhaps matches TRBD1 (6 bases). V was trimmed by 4 bases and J by 2 bases, leaving 15 bases between them. The CDR3 is 15 residues long. The germline V gene encodes CDR1 SGHNT and CDR2 YYREEE (reference sequence). Here the CDR3 reads CASSPGQGTNYGYTF. CDR3 sequence (DNA): TGTGCCAGCAGCCCGGGGCAGGGGACGAACTATGGCTACACCTTC.

This chain joins TRBV6-5 and TRBJ2-3; TRBD2 matches 7 bases. The ends lost 2 bases at V and 2 bases at J; junction bases unmatched: 4. The CDR3 extends over 15 amino acids. The V gene's germline CDR1 is MNHEY and CDR2 SVGAGI. This CDR3 is CASSYRAGDTDTQYF. CDR3 coding DNA: TGTGCCAGCAGTTACCGCGCGGGGGACACAGATACGCAGTATTTT.

Concerning this clone: This sample also contains other DNA sequences that code for the same CDR3. J is TRBJ1-5 and V is TRBV28; 8 positions agree with TRBD1. The length of the CDR3 is 14 residues. Germline assignment: CDR1 MDHEN and CDR2 SYDVKM. V was clipped by 6 bases and J by 6 bases; unmatched bases: 7. In DNA, the CDR3 is TGTGCCAGCAGCCTAGGACAGGGAGGTCAGCCCCAGCATTTT. It yields the protein CASSLGQGGQPQHF.

V gene TRBV28 combines with J gene TRBJ1-1; tentatively, D is TRBD1 (6 bases). Trimming removed 6 bases from V and 1 base from J, with 15 bases in between. The CDR3 has 15 amino acids. The germline gives CDR1 MDHEN, CDR2 SYDVKM. CDR3 sequence (DNA): TGTGCCAGCAGCCATGCCGGGACACAGAACACTGAAGCTTTCTTT. As protein: CASSHAGTQNTEAFF.

This chain joins TRBV9 and TRBJ2-1; 10 positions agree with TRBD2. V gave up 3 bases and J gave up 6 bases; unmatched junction bases: 18. The germline CDR1 and CDR2 sequences are SGDLS and YYNGEE. CDR3 size: 19 residues. CDR3 region: CASSAAQAGGPPRRNEQFF. The CDR3 nucleotides read TGTGCCAGCAGCGCCGCCCAAGCGGGGGGGCCGCCTCGTCGCAATGAGCAGTTCTTC.

V is TRBV29-1 and J is TRBJ1-2; D perhaps matches TRBD1 (6 bases). The length of the CDR3 is 11 residues. CDR1 SQVTM and CDR2 ANQGSEA come from the germline V gene. With 8 bases removed from V and 2 bases from J, the gap between germline ends came to 9 bases. CDR3 loop: CSSGTNYGYTF. CDR3 coding DNA: TGCAGCAGTGGGACAAACTATGGCTACACCTTC. Full variable domain (outside the CDR3, taken from reference TRBV29-1 and TRBJ1-2): SAVISQKPSRDICQRGTSLTIQCQVDSQVTMMFWYRQQPGQSLTLIATANQGSEATYESGFVIDKFPISRPNLTFSTLTVSNMSPEDSSIYLCSSGTNYGYTFGSGTRLTVV.

This chain links TRBV28 with TRBJ1-6; 7 nucleotides match TRBD1. CDR1 is MDHEN and CDR2 is SYDVKM in the germline V gene. The CDR3 has 16 amino acids. V was clipped by 4 bases and J by 6 bases; unmatched bases: 9. This chain's CDR3 is CASSSPSGTANSPLHF. Here the CDR3 DNA reads TGTGCCAGCAGTTCCCCCTCCGGGACAGCTAATTCACCCCTCCACTTT.

As DNA, the CDR3 is TGTGCCAGCATCGCAAGACAGGGTTCCGAAGCTTTCTTT. It codes for CASIARQGSEAFF. The chain combines TRBV27 with TRBJ1-1, with 7 bases lining up with TRBD1. The V gene's germline CDR1 is MNHEY and CDR2 SMNVEV (reference sequence). The CDR3 is 13 residues long. V lost 7 bases and J lost 8; bases outside the gene matches: 10.

The chain employs TRBV28 and TRBJ2-3; 13 nucleotides line up with TRBD2. CDR1 MDHEN and CDR2 SYDVKM come from the germline V gene. The CDR3 totals 16 residues. Losses at the gene ends were 5 bases for V and 5 bases for J; bases not matched to a gene: 7. The CDR3 nucleotides are TGTGCCAGCAGTAAACTAGCGGGGGGGCATGGAGATACGCAGTATTTT. Its translation: CASSKLAGGHGDTQYF.

This clone was detected once. The rearrangement uses TRBV11-2 and TRBJ1-1; 8 bases map to TRBD1. The CDR3 is 18 amino acids. V lost 3 bases, J lost 1 base, and 13 bases stayed unmatched. Germline V gives CDR1 SGHAT, CDR2 FQNNGV. The CDR3 DNA is TGTGCCAGCAGCTTTGACCGGTCAGGGGGCGCGCAGAACACTGAAGCTTTCTTT. Its protein is CASSFDRSGGAQNTEAFF.

As for this clone: Other DNA sequences in the sample encode the same CDR3. V is TRBV19 and J is TRBJ1-2, with D tentatively TRBD1 (5 bases). The CDR3 extends over 13 amino acids. Germline loops: CDR1 LNHDA, CDR2 SQIVND (reference sequence). V was cut by 6 bases and J by 4 bases, with 12 bases left in between. DNA of the CDR3: TGTGCCAGTAGGACCGGGACTTTCTATGGCTACACCTTC. This sequence encodes CASRTGTFYGYTF.

This clone has just one count. The gene calls are TRBV4-1 and TRBJ2-7, with a possible D match to TRBD1 (5 bases). The germline V and J ends were trimmed by 5 bases and 6 bases, with 8 bases remaining between them. This CDR3 spans 11 amino acids. The germline gives CDR1 MGHRA, CDR2 YSYEKL. The CDR3 region is CASSVGVEQYF. The DNA for the CDR3 is TGCGCCAGCAGCGTAGGGGTCGAGCAGTACTTC.

V and J are TRBV5-8 and TRBJ2-1, with 7 bases that match TRBD2. V lost 2 bases, J lost 7 bases, and 6 bases stayed unmatched. The CDR3 loop spans 14 amino acids. CDR1 is SGHTS and CDR2 is YDEGEE in the germline V gene. CDR3 region: CASSFRGEWNEQFF. CDR3 DNA: TGTGCCAGCAGCTTTCGGGGGGAGTGGAATGAGCAGTTCTTC. The complete variable domain, with remaining parts taken from reference TRBV5-8 and TRBJ2-1, reads EAGVTQSPTHLIKTRGQQATLRCSPISGHTSVYWYQQALGLGLQFLLWYDEGEERNRGNFPPRFSGRQFPNYSSELNVNALELEDSALYLCASSFRGEWNEQFFGPGTRLTVL.

CDR3 region: CASSGQGKRPTDTQYF. The CDR3 DNA follows: TGTGCCAGCAGCGGACAGGGAAAAAGGCCCACAGATACGCAGTATTTT. The chain links TRBV5-4 to TRBJ2-3; 8 bases are shared with TRBD1. The CDR3 is made up of 16 amino acids. The V segment lost 4 bases and the J segment 2 bases; nucleotides outside the gene matches: 9. Germline V gene sequence: CDR1 SGHNT, CDR2 YYREEE (reference sequence).

Notes on this clone: Other DNA sequences in this sample translate to the same CDR3. The chain uses TRBV3-1 (or the pseudogene TRBV3-2) and TRBJ1-5; the D gene is possibly TRBD1 (6 bases). There are 14 residues in the CDR3. Trimming cost V 0 bases and J 4 bases, with 7 bases left between them. Germline V gene data show CDR1 as LGHDT and CDR2 as YNNKEL (reference sequence). The CDR3 spells CASSQDRGNQPQHF. The CDR3 DNA reads as TGTGCCAGCAGCCAAGACAGGGGAAATCAGCCCCAGCATTTT.

The chain carries TRBV5-1 and TRBJ1-1; D is unclear. Germline V gene data show CDR1 as SGHRS and CDR2 as YFSETQ. Trimming pared 1 base from V and 1 base from J, leaving 20 bases between. This CDR3 has 18 amino acids. DNA for the CDR3: TGCGCCAGCAGCTTGTGGGCCGATCTTTTCTCTCGGAACACTGAAGCTTTCTTT. It specifies CASSLWADLFSRNTEAFF.

The chain links TRBV13 to TRBJ1-5; D unclear. The CDR3 contains 12 residues. Looked up from germline, CDR1 is PRHDT and CDR2 is FYEKMQ (reference sequence). Trimming left V 6 bases short and J 0 bases short, with 3 bases between. As DNA, the CDR3 is TGTGCCAGCAGTTATAGCAATCAGCCCCAGCATTTT. It translates to CASSYSNQPQHF.

The chain couples TRBV5-1 to TRBJ2-5; D may be TRBD2 (5 bases). Germline-derived CDR1 and CDR2 are SGHRS and YFSETQ. Trimming left V 7 bases short and J 4 bases short, with 23 bases between. The CDR3 runs 16 residues. The CDR3 nucleotides read TGCGCCAGCCAAATTCGTTCGAGCAGCGGAGGAGAGACCCAGTACTTC. This gives the protein CASQIRSSSGGETQYF.

The rearrangement links TRBV19 to TRBJ1-2, with D perhaps TRBD1 (6 bases). The CDR3 has 15 residues. The germline V gene encodes CDR1 LNHDA and CDR2 SQIVND (reference sequence). The V and J ends lost 5 bases and 4 bases respectively, with 17 bases between them. The CDR3 nucleotides are TGTGCCAGTAGTCTAGGACAGTTACCGAGCTATGGCTACACCTTC. Translated: CASSLGQLPSYGYTF.

J is TRBJ2-3 and V is TRBV24-1; 8 bases fit TRBD1. CDR3 length equals 16 residues. Looked up from germline, CDR1 is KGHDR and CDR2 is SFDVKD. J gave up 2 bases and V 4 bases, and 7 bases lay outside the gene matches. CDR3 nucleotides: TGTGCCACCAGTGAGACTACAGGGGGTAACACAGATACGCAGTATTTT. This codes for CATSETTGGNTDTQYF.